This T cell receptor beta chain was identified in a study of cytomegalovirus exposure and HLA in healthy donors. As for the study in general: Ancestry clustering placed around four fifths of 350 to 500 genotyped donors in the Caucasian-associated cluster.

General observations from the study: The study designated around 150 TCR beta chains cytomegalovirus-associated. As a later analysis showed, several of the most significant clusters appeared to be linked to common viral pathogens. In a later analysis, a missense DCLRE1C variant was linked to TCR beta V- and J-gene trimming.

This clone has just one count. Its antigen remains unknown. Primers: 60 Vbeta forward and 13 Jbeta reverse. Profiling relied on immunoSEQ multiplex PCR, and the TCRdb table lists in-frame clones only, not all of them. This sample yields 110,000 or so clones, of which roughly 80% are seen a single time; 6.5% to 7% belongs to the top ten. CDR3 length: 15 amino acids. Germline assignment: CDR1 SEHNR and CDR2 FQNEAQ (reference sequence). The germline V and J ends were trimmed by 5 bases and 2 bases, with 15 bases remaining between them. This chain links TRBV7-9 with TRBJ1-1; tentatively, D is TRBD1 (5 bases). The sequenced sample was PBMCs. The receptor comes from a young man in good health and CMV-seropositive. The CDR3 DNA is TGTGCCAGCAGCCCTCGGGGGTTATTTAACACTGAAGCTTTCTTT. Encoded protein: CASSPRGLFNTEAFF. Together with reference TRBV7-9 and TRBJ1-1, the CDR3 gives the full variable domain: DTGVSQNPRHKITKRGQNVTFRCDPISEHNRLYWYRQTLGQGPEFLTYFQNEAQLEKSRLLSDRFSAERPKGSFSTLEIQRTEQGDSAMYLCASSPRGLFNTEAFFGQGTRLTVV.